The rows below give T cell receptor beta chains drawn from one sample of a study of CD8+CD57+ T cells in acquired aplastic anemia. TCRdb re-called the reads with MiXCR, one entry per CDR3 protein. This table has more than 40,000 distinct CDR3 sequences, around 73% appearing once. Sequencing was done on a sample of sorted CD4+, CD8+, or CD8+CD57+ T cells (not recorded which) from PBMCs. The receptors stem from a human donor in good health, serving as a control. Each CDR3 is given with its conserved first and last residue. The order of the fields is clone size, V gene, D gene, J gene, CDR3 DNA, CDR3 protein. The D gene is left open where the match is weak. Expanded clones get a size class; other rows say once, few or many, or leave the size out.

clone_size: NA; v_call: TRBV13; d_call: NA; j_call: TRBJ1-3; cdr3_nt: TGTGCCAGCAGCTTTCGCGGACACAGCTCTGGAAACACCATATATTTT; cdr3_aa: CASSFRGHSSGNTIYF
clone_size: NA; v_call: TRBV2; d_call: NA; j_call: TRBJ1-5; cdr3_nt: TGTGCCAGCAGTGAGACGAACAGGAATCAGCCCCAGCATTTT; cdr3_aa: CASSETNRNQPQHF
clone_size: NA; v_call: TRBV5-1; d_call: NA; j_call: TRBJ1-1; cdr3_nt: TGCGCCAGCACGGACAGAATAAACACTGAAGCTTTCTTT; cdr3_aa: CASTDRINTEAFF
clone_size: NA; v_call: TRBV9; d_call: TRBD2; j_call: TRBJ2-7; cdr3_nt: TGTGCCAGCAGCGTAAAGACTAGCGGGGAAGACTACGAGCAGTACTTC; cdr3_aa: CASSVKTSGEDYEQYF
clone_size: NA; v_call: TRBV25-1; d_call: NA; j_call: TRBJ1-1; cdr3_nt: TGTGCCAGCAGTGAGGGGGGGCAACCTGAAGCTTTCTTT; cdr3_aa: CASSEGGQPEAFF
clone_size: medium-sized; v_call: TRBV20-1; d_call: TRBD2; j_call: TRBJ2-1; cdr3_nt: TGCAGTGCTAGAGATCTCCCTAGCGGGGTAGATGAGCAGTTCTTC; cdr3_aa: CSARDLPSGVDEQFF
clone_size: NA; v_call: TRBV19; d_call: NA; j_call: TRBJ2-3; cdr3_nt: TGTGCCAGTAGTATAGCCCGGCAGGTAGGGGATACGCAGTATTTT; cdr3_aa: CASSIARQVGDTQYF
clone_size: medium-sized; v_call: TRBV7-9; d_call: NA; j_call: TRBJ2-7; cdr3_nt: TGTGCCAGCAGCTTACACCTGGGGGATACCGAGCAGTACTTC; cdr3_aa: CASSLHLGDTEQYF
clone_size: NA; v_call: TRBV25-1; d_call: TRBD1; j_call: TRBJ2-7; cdr3_nt: TGTGCCAGCAGCCCGGGACAGCTTAGAGAGCAGTACTTC; cdr3_aa: CASSPGQLREQYF
clone_size: once; v_call: TRBV7-8; d_call: TRBD2; j_call: TRBJ2-1; cdr3_nt: TGTGCCAGCAGCCGAAGGTCGCGGGGGATCAATGAGCAGTTCTTC; cdr3_aa: CASSRRSRGINEQFF
clone_size: NA; v_call: TRBV10-3; d_call: TRBD1; j_call: TRBJ2-6; cdr3_nt: TGTGCCATCAGTGAGAGGGAAGGACAGGGGGTCTCTGGGGCCAACGTCCTGACTTTC; cdr3_aa: CAISEREGQGVSGANVLTF
clone_size: NA; v_call: TRBV29-1; d_call: NA; j_call: TRBJ2-5; cdr3_nt: TGCAGCGTTGAAGACCTCCCGGGAATTACGGAGACCCAGTACTTC; cdr3_aa: CSVEDLPGITETQYF
clone_size: NA; v_call: TRBV19; d_call: NA; j_call: TRBJ2-6; cdr3_nt: TGTGCCAGTCATAACTCTGGGGCCAACGTCCTGACTTTC; cdr3_aa: CASHNSGANVLTF
clone_size: NA; v_call: TRBV10-3; d_call: NA; j_call: TRBJ2-7; cdr3_nt: TGTGCCGCAGGCTTCGGGCACGAGCAGTACTTC; cdr3_aa: CAAGFGHEQYF
clone_size: NA; v_call: TRBV7-6; d_call: NA; j_call: TRBJ2-7; cdr3_nt: TGTGCCAGCAGCTCACAGGGAAGGTACGAGCAGTACTTC; cdr3_aa: CASSSQGRYEQYF
clone_size: NA; v_call: TRBV9; d_call: NA; j_call: TRBJ2-2; cdr3_nt: TGTGCCAGCAGCGAGTGGTGGACAGATAACACCGGGGAGCTGTTTTTT; cdr3_aa: CASSEWWTDNTGELFF
clone_size: few; v_call: TRBV29-1; d_call: NA; j_call: TRBJ1-2; cdr3_nt: TGCAGCGTTGTAGGGTCAGGGGTTGACTATGGCTACACCTTC; cdr3_aa: CSVVGSGVDYGYTF
clone_size: few; v_call: TRBV2; d_call: TRBD1; j_call: TRBJ2-3; cdr3_nt: TGTGCCAGCGGACAGGGGACAGATACGCAGTATTTT; cdr3_aa: CASGQGTDTQYF
clone_size: once; v_call: TRBV25-1; d_call: NA; j_call: TRBJ1-3; cdr3_nt: TGTGCCAGCAGTGAGAGGGGAGGAAGAAACACCATATATTTT; cdr3_aa: CASSERGGRNTIYF
clone_size: NA; v_call: TRBV19; d_call: TRBD2; j_call: TRBJ2-7; cdr3_nt: TGTGCCAGTAGTAGCGGGGGGGTCGAGCAGTACTTC; cdr3_aa: CASSSGGVEQYF
clone_size: NA; v_call: TRBV10-3; d_call: NA; j_call: TRBJ1-1; cdr3_nt: TGTGCCATTGAAGGGTTACAAAACACTGAAGCTTTCTTT; cdr3_aa: CAIEGLQNTEAFF
clone_size: NA; v_call: TRBV7-9; d_call: NA; j_call: TRBJ2-1; cdr3_nt: TGTGCCACTAAACAGGTCGAGCAGTTCTTC; cdr3_aa: CATKQVEQFF
clone_size: NA; v_call: TRBV9; d_call: NA; j_call: TRBJ1-2; cdr3_nt: TGTGCCAGCAGCGACATGAAGGGCTATGGCTACACCTTC; cdr3_aa: CASSDMKGYGYTF
clone_size: NA; v_call: TRBV7-8; d_call: TRBD1; j_call: TRBJ1-1; cdr3_nt: TGTGCCAGCACCGACAGGGCCGACACTGAAGCTTTCTTT; cdr3_aa: CASTDRADTEAFF
clone_size: NA; v_call: TRBV10-3; d_call: NA; j_call: TRBJ2-2; cdr3_nt: TGTGCCATCAGTGAGTCGGTGGCAGCGAACACCGGGGAGCTGTTTTTT; cdr3_aa: CAISESVAANTGELFF
clone_size: NA; v_call: TRBV29-1; d_call: NA; j_call: TRBJ1-1; cdr3_nt: TGCAGCGTCGCCTTCCTCAATCTGGGGGACACTGAAGCTTTCTTT; cdr3_aa: CSVAFLNLGDTEAFF
clone_size: once; v_call: TRBV7-7; d_call: TRBD2; j_call: TRBJ2-1; cdr3_nt: TGTGCTAGCAGCGGGGGGGCGTACAATGAGCAGTTCTTC; cdr3_aa: CASSGGAYNEQFF
clone_size: NA; v_call: TRBV7-8; d_call: TRBD1; j_call: TRBJ2-7; cdr3_nt: TGTGCCAGCACCGGACAGGTCTACGAGCAGTACTTC; cdr3_aa: CASTGQVYEQYF
clone_size: NA; v_call: TRBV7-7; d_call: NA; j_call: TRBJ2-3; cdr3_nt: TGTGCCAGCAGCTTAGGGGGCACAGATACGCAGTATTTT; cdr3_aa: CASSLGGTDTQYF
clone_size: NA; v_call: TRBV2; d_call: TRBD1; j_call: TRBJ1-4; cdr3_nt: TGTGCCAGCAATCAGGGGGCTATGGGGAAACTGTTTTTT; cdr3_aa: CASNQGAMGKLFF
clone_size: medium-sized; v_call: TRBV20-1; d_call: NA; j_call: TRBJ2-7; cdr3_nt: TGCAGTGCTAACGCGAGGGAGAGCTACGAGCAGTACTTC; cdr3_aa: CSANARESYEQYF
clone_size: NA; v_call: TRBV6-5; d_call: NA; j_call: TRBJ1-1; cdr3_nt: TGTGCCAGCAGTGAGCCAGGGTCCTCGACTGAAGCTTTCTTT; cdr3_aa: CASSEPGSSTEAFF
clone_size: NA; v_call: TRBV5-4; d_call: TRBD2; j_call: TRBJ2-3; cdr3_nt: TGTGCCAGCAGCTACGGACTAGCGGGAGAGTTAACAGATACGCAGTATTTT; cdr3_aa: CASSYGLAGELTDTQYF
clone_size: once; v_call: TRBV11-1; d_call: NA; j_call: TRBJ1-1; cdr3_nt: TGTGCCAGCAGCATCCCCCGACCGAATTCTTTCCAAGCTTTCTTT; cdr3_aa: CASSIPRPNSFQAFF
clone_size: NA; v_call: TRBV28; d_call: NA; j_call: TRBJ1-1; cdr3_nt: TGTGCCAGCACCCGACCTGCTCACGGCACTGAAGCTTTCTTT; cdr3_aa: CASTRPAHGTEAFF
clone_size: NA; v_call: TRBV2; d_call: NA; j_call: TRBJ1-2; cdr3_nt: TGTGCCAGCAAGAACACCAGGGAAGGAGATGGCTACACCTTC; cdr3_aa: CASKNTREGDGYTF
clone_size: NA; v_call: TRBV9; d_call: TRBD1; j_call: TRBJ1-2; cdr3_nt: TGTGCCAGCAGCGGGGACAGGGGGCTTTGGGGCTACACCTTC; cdr3_aa: CASSGDRGLWGYTF
clone_size: many; v_call: TRBV27; d_call: TRBD2; j_call: TRBJ2-7; cdr3_nt: TGTGCCAGCGGACTTCGACTAGCGGGCTCCTACGAGCAGTACTTC; cdr3_aa: CASGLRLAGSYEQYF
clone_size: NA; v_call: TRBV12-3/TRBV12-4; d_call: NA; j_call: TRBJ1-6; cdr3_nt: TGTGCCAGCAGTTTAGCGATCCTAGAGTCACCCCTCCACTTT; cdr3_aa: CASSLAILESPLHF
clone_size: NA; v_call: TRBV10-1; d_call: TRBD2; j_call: TRBJ2-7; cdr3_nt: TGCGCCAGTCCGACCGGGCAGCGGGGGAACTACGAGCAGTACTTC; cdr3_aa: CASPTGQRGNYEQYF
clone_size: few; v_call: TRBV29-1; d_call: NA; j_call: TRBJ1-4; cdr3_nt: TGCAGCGTTGGCGGGGGCTTAGGTGAAAAACTGTTTTTT; cdr3_aa: CSVGGGLGEKLFF